These 10 T cell receptor beta chains originate from one sample sequenced in a study of T cells expressing NK-cell markers. TCRdb re-analyzed the 5' RACE reads; it lists each CDR3 protein once, without DNA. The sample yields 150,000 to 160,000 distinct CDR3 sequences, of which the top ten take up around a third. The sequenced sample was blood T cells: a sorted CD56 or NKG2C T cell subset, CD4+ or CD8+ T cells, or bulk PBMC T cells (not recorded which). These receptors were collected from a woman in her forties or fifties in good health.

J is TRBJ1-1 and V is TRBV19. CDR1 LNHDA and CDR2 SQIVND come from the germline V gene (reference sequence). The CDR3 extends over 13 amino acids. The CDR3 region is CAIKPGPLGEAFF.

This chain's CDR3 is CATSHDGEETQYF. The gene calls are TRBV24-1 and TRBJ2-5. The CDR3 loop spans 13 amino acids. CDR1 and CDR2 (germline): KGHDR, SFDVKD.

V is TRBV5-1 and J is TRBJ2-5. The CDR3 totals 12 residues. Germline CDR1 is SGHRS and CDR2 is YFSETQ. CDR3 amino acids: CASSPDQETQYF. The full variable domain, in which reference TRBV5-1 and TRBJ2-5 provide the parts outside the CDR3, is KAGVTQTPRYLIKTRGQQVTLSCSPISGHRSVSWYQQTPGQGLQFLFEYFSETQRNKGNFPGRFSGRQFSNSRSEMNVSTLELGDSALYLCASSPDQETQYFGPGTRLLVL.

The rearrangement uses TRBV9 and TRBJ1-1; TCRdb gives TRBD1 as the D gene, but with no DNA this cannot be confirmed. The CDR3 runs 16 residues. Germline V lookup: CDR1 SGDLS, CDR2 YYNGEE. The CDR3 spells CASSVDRGGMGTEAFF.

The chain uses TRBV10-2 and TRBJ1-1. Germline V gene sequence: CDR1 WSHSY, CDR2 SAAADI. This CDR3 contains 13 residues. CDR3 protein: CASSDEVNTEAFF.

V usage is TRBV7-9 and J usage is TRBJ1-2. CDR1 SEHNR and CDR2 FQNEAQ come from the germline V gene (reference sequence). The CDR3 is made up of 15 amino acids. CDR3 sequence reads: CASSLGRTLNYGYTF.

The chain links TRBV12-3 or TRBV12-4 to TRBJ1-2. The CDR3 has 13 amino acids. This CDR3 reads CASSSTIIPGYTF.

This sequence joins TRBV9 and TRBJ2-3; TCRdb reports TRBD2, a call that lacks DNA to check it against. The CDR3 length is 15 residues. Germline values: CDR1 SGDLS, CDR2 YYNGEE. The CDR3 reads CASSVEGSFTDTQYF.

The genes are TRBV11-3 and TRBJ2-1; with no DNA, the TCRdb D assignment of TRBD2 cannot be verified. This CDR3 has 16 residues. Germline V CDR1 and CDR2: SGHNT, YENEEA. CDR3 amino acids: CASSLDGLAEGNEQFF.

V is TRBV7-2 and J is TRBJ2-7; TCRdb outputs TRBD1, but without DNA this stays unchecked. This CDR3 is 15 amino acids long. Germline loops: CDR1 SGHTA, CDR2 FQGNSA. CDR3 protein: CASSYTGVPAYEQYF. The entire variable domain, with the rest obtained from reference TRBV7-2 and TRBJ2-7, is as follows: GAGVSQSPSNKVTEKGKDVELRCDPISGHTALYWYRQSLGQGLEFLIYFQGNSAPDKSGLPSDRFSAERTGGSVSTLTIQRTQQEDSAVYLCASSYTGVPAYEQYFGPGTRLTVT.